The 5 T cell receptor beta chains listed next were all sequenced from one sample in a study of regulatory T cells in long-lasting Graves disease. Assembly of TCR beta libraries relied on iRepertoire HTBI primers together with Arm-PCR of CDR3 regions. TCRdb passed the multiplex PCR reads through MiXCR, listing each CDR3 protein once. The data show about 400,000 distinct CDR3 sequences, about a fifth seen once. The time point was: persistent/refractory GD, antithyroid drugs over 5 years with positive TRAb. RNA from PBMCs was the source of the TCR library. Source: peripheral blood mononuclear cells (PBMCs), taken when the disease was refractory, from a patient treated with antithyroid drugs. All receptors derive from a female donor with Graves disease.

This clonotype was detected a few times. The gene calls are TRBV7-2 and TRBJ2-7; no firm D call. CDR1 and CDR2 (germline): SGHTA, FQGNSA. The CDR3 extends over 13 amino acids. Trimming took off 5 bases at V and 2 bases at J, with 10 bases between the two ends. CDR3: CASSPDLTYEQYF. In DNA form, the CDR3 reads TGTGCCAGCAGCCCCGACTTGACCTACGAGCAGTACTTC.

In its sample, this clonotype was seen many times. This chain links TRBV7-2 with TRBJ2-7; 15 bases agree with TRBD2. The CDR3 runs 15 residues. Per germline, CDR1 SGHTA and CDR2 FQGNSA. J gave up 5 bases and V 4 bases, and 3 bases lay outside the gene matches. CDR3 in DNA: TGTGCCAGCAGCTCAGGACTAGCGGGAGGGAACGAGCAGTACTTC. This translates into CASSSGLAGGNEQYF.

In its sample, this clonotype was seen a few times. J is TRBJ2-2 and V is TRBV6-5; D gene ambiguous. The CDR3 loop spans 16 amino acids. Germline V gene lookup returns CDR1 MNHEY and CDR2 SVGAGI. V gave up 0 bases and J gave up 2 bases, with 10 bases separating them. The DNA of the CDR3 is TGTGCCAGCAGTTACTCAACACACCTTAACACCGGGGAGCTGTTTTTT. This codes for CASSYSTHLNTGELFF.

A word on this clonotype: One base away lies a much larger clone, so this may be a sequencing read error. The chain combines TRBV7-2 with TRBJ1-1, with D unresolved. This CDR3 has 13 residues. The germline V gene has CDR1 SGHTA and CDR2 FQGNSA. The germline V and J ends were trimmed by 5 bases and 5 bases, with 12 bases remaining between them. The DNA for the CDR3 is TGTGCCAGCAGCGAGAGCGGCGGGACTGAAGCTTTCTTT. It encodes CASSESGGTEAFF. Full variable domain (outside the CDR3, taken from reference TRBV7-2 and TRBJ1-1): GAGVSQSPSNKVTEKGKDVELRCDPISGHTALYWYRQSLGQGLEFLIYFQGNSAPDKSGLPSDRFSAERTGGSVSTLTIQRTQQEDSAVYLCASSESGGTEAFFGQGTRLTVV.

V is TRBV9 and J is TRBJ2-5; 11 nucleotides match TRBD1. There are 15 residues in the CDR3. V dropped 8 bases and J dropped 5; count of bases not matched to a gene: 11. Germline V lookup: CDR1 SGDLS, CDR2 YYNGEE. CDR3 protein: CASTTGTGGKETQYF. For the CDR3, the DNA is TGTGCCAGTACTACCGGGACAGGGGGAAAGGAGACCCAGTACTTC. The full variable domain, with the rest looked up from reference TRBV9 and TRBJ2-5, is DSGVTQTPKHLITATGQRVTLRCSPRSGDLSVYWYQQSLDQGLQFLIQYYNGEERAKGNILERFSAQQFPDLHSELNLSSLELGDSALYFCASTTGTGGKETQYFGPGTRLLVL.